This T cell receptor beta chain stems from a study of cytomegalovirus exposure and HLA in healthy donors. Notes on the study in general: Reported results showed that the classifier diagnosed cytomegalovirus status with high specificity and sensitivity. Follow-up analysis seemed to connect common viral pathogens with several of the most significant clusters identified.

Donors were nominally healthy when sampled, though unrecorded immune exposures were likely. This clone appeared once. Antigen unknown. Vbeta (60) and Jbeta (13) primers were used in the PCR. Authors' processing steps: Later reanalysis found 70 million to 95 million unique TCR beta chains, around 9.9 million of them shared. Method: immunoSEQ multiplex PCR; TCRdb's copy keeps in-frame clones and lacks some. D and trimming come from the DNA, and the V and J calls and clone size come from that table. The sample contains around 250,000 clones, approximately 82% of which appear only once. Germline V CDR1 and CDR2: SGHRS, YFSETQ. CDR3 length: 13 amino acids. Deletions cut 4 bases from V and 8 bases from J, with 15 bases between.

This TCR was recovered from a woman in her sixties in good health and CMV-seropositive. Material for sequencing was PBMCs. The chain combines TRBV5-1 with TRBJ1-2; D gene ambiguous. The CDR3 coding sequence is TGCGCCAGCAGCCCTGAGACGGGATTCGGCTACACCTTC. Protein sequence: CASSPETGFGYTF.